This T cell receptor beta chain was retrieved from a study of beta chain features in type 1 diabetes. General study points: Significant though moderate, a shortening of TCRB CDR3s appeared in all four CD4+ subsets of Type 1 diabetes patients. No resolution was reached here on whether HLA type influences TCRB rearrangement.

Turning to this clone: Its cognate antigen is unknown. Since a much larger clone is just one base distant, this may be a read error.

Reverse transcribing all isolated RNA meant expressed TCRB transcripts were sequenced. The read count averaged around 3.6 million across naive, central memory and regulatory T cell samples. The method was immunoSEQ multiplex PCR; TCRdb's version includes in-frame clones alone and lacks a portion of them. This table holds 140,000 or so clones, less than 15% found once. Researchers reported sorting CD4+ naive, central memory, regulatory and stem cell-like memory cells via CD45RO/CCR7/CD25/CD127/CD95/CD27. The sample comprised central memory CD4+ T cells from blood. The receptor was isolated from a man younger than 35 with type 1 diabetes.

CDR3 nucleotides: TGCAGCGGCTCAACAGGGGCCGCTTCCCTCTACGAGCAGTACTTC. It encodes CSGSTGAASLYEQYF. The V call is TRBV29-1, the J call TRBJ2-7, with TRBD1 matching over 7 bases. Germline CDR1 and CDR2: SQVTM and ANQGSEA. V was clipped by 7 bases and J by 3 bases; unmatched bases: 15. CDR3 size: 15 residues.